The 14 T cell receptor beta chains given below trace back to one sample, sequenced in a study of blood T cell repertoires in COVID-19. Repertoires were generated with immunoSEQ multiplex PCR, while TCRdb's copy carries only in-frame clones and drops some. The table records about 200,000 clones, 75% to 90% of them present only once. Material for sequencing was PBMCs or T cells enriched from blood (not recorded which). The receptor set was obtained from a woman aged 25-40 years who had recovered from COVID-19.

The J gene is TRBJ2-1, the V gene TRBV7-3; 7 bases line up with TRBD2. Germline assignment: CDR1 SGHTA and CDR2 FQGTGA. Trimming cost V 5 bases and J 4 bases; bases outside gene matches: 14. The CDR3 has 17 amino acids. CDR3 coding DNA: TGTGCCAGCAGCCCCTACCCCGGGGCGGGGGTATACAATGAGCAGTTCTTC. Encoded protein: CASSPYPGAGVYNEQFF.

V is TRBV30 and J is TRBJ2-1, with D unclear. The V gene lost 2 bases and the J gene lost 8 bases, with 7 bases spanning the gap. CDR1 and CDR2 (germline): GTSNPN, SVGIG (reference sequence). CDR3 length: 11 amino acids. The CDR3 DNA follows: TGTGCCTGGAGTCTTAACTATGAGCAGTTCTTC. The encoded protein is CAWSLNYEQFF. Full variable domain (remainder filled in from reference TRBV30 and TRBJ2-1): SQTIHQWPATLVQPVGSPLSLECTVEGTSNPNLYWYRQAAGRGLQLLFYSVGIGQISSEVPQNLSASRPQDRQFILSSKKLLLSDSGFYLCAWSLNYEQFFGPGTRLTVL.

V gene TRBV3-1 (or the pseudogene TRBV3-2) combines with J gene TRBJ2-7; weak D call: TRBD1 (6 bases). V was cut by 0 bases and J by 0 bases, with 12 bases left in between. Germline CDR1 LGHDT, CDR2 YNNKEL (reference sequence). The CDR3 extends over 16 amino acids. In nucleotides, the CDR3 is TGTGCCAGCAGCCAAGATAAGGGGGACGGCTCCTACGAGCAGTACTTC. Translating gives CASSQDKGDGSYEQYF.

V gene TRBV30 combines with J gene TRBJ1-1, with 9 bases that match TRBD1. Germline CDR1 reads GTSNPN; CDR2 reads SVGIG (reference sequence). The CDR3 runs 15 residues. V was pared by 3 bases and J by 4 bases, with 9 bases of the junction left unmatched. The CDR3 protein is CAWRDRGRLFTEAFF. For the CDR3, the DNA is TGTGCCTGGAGGGACAGGGGCCGGTTGTTCACTGAAGCTTTCTTT.

The chain employs TRBV15 and TRBJ1-5, with 7 bases matching TRBD1. The CDR3 loop spans 16 amino acids. Germline CDR1 reads LNHNV; CDR2 reads YYDKDF (reference sequence). Trimming took 1 base from V and 6 from J; bases not matched to a gene: 9. The CDR3 protein is CATSRGGDSRVQPQHF. As DNA, the CDR3 is TGTGCCACCAGCAGAGGCGGGGACAGTAGGGTTCAGCCCCAGCATTTT.

This rearrangement joins TRBV19 to TRBJ1-1, with TRBD1 matching over 9 bases. V lost 5 bases and J lost 2; bases outside the gene matches: 6. CDR3 length: 15 amino acids. Germline V CDR1 and CDR2: LNHDA, SQIVND (reference sequence). The CDR3 protein is CASSPWTGENTEAFF. The CDR3 coding sequence is TGTGCCAGTAGTCCCTGGACAGGGGAAAACACTGAAGCTTTCTTT.

This chain connects TRBV6-6 to TRBJ2-7; 9 bases line up with TRBD1. The length of the CDR3 is 14 residues. Germline CDR1 reads MNHNY; CDR2 reads SVGAGI (reference sequence). Trimming cost V 6 bases and J 5 bases; bases outside gene matches: 8. The CDR3 bases are TGTGCCAGCAGCCCCGGGACAGGGATGGACGAGCAGTACTTC. Encoded protein: CASSPGTGMDEQYF.

This chain uses TRBV7-9 with TRBJ1-2; the match to TRBD1 covers 7 bases. Germline CDR1 reads SEHNR; CDR2 reads FQNEAQ (reference sequence). V trimming: 4 bases; J trimming: 7 bases; junction bases outside the gene matches: 12. This CDR3 has 15 amino acids. CDR3 region: CASSSWTGEYLGYTF. The CDR3 nucleotides read TGTGCCAGCAGCTCCTGGACAGGAGAATACCTTGGCTACACCTTC.

V usage is TRBV7-8 and J usage is TRBJ2-7, with D possibly being TRBD2 (6 bases). This CDR3 has 15 amino acids. V lost 0 bases, J lost 1 base, and 10 bases lay in between. CDR1 SGHVS and CDR2 FQNEAQ come from the germline V gene. DNA for the CDR3: TGTGCCAGCAGCTTAGCGGCGCGGGGATCCTACGAGCAGTACTTC. It is translated as CASSLAARGSYEQYF.

In its sample, this clone was seen a few times. The chain couples TRBV15 to TRBJ2-7, with no clear D. The length of the CDR3 is 14 residues. CDR1 and CDR2 (germline): LNHNV, YYDKDF (reference sequence). The V gene lost 0 bases and the J gene lost 2 bases, with 8 bases spanning the gap. The CDR3 loop is CATSRDLGTYEQYF. In DNA form, the CDR3 reads TGTGCCACCAGCAGAGATCTAGGAACCTACGAGCAGTACTTC.

The genes are TRBV6-5 and TRBJ2-2, with 9 bases fitting TRBD2. The V and J ends lost 6 bases and 1 base, in that order; junction bases with no gene match: 3. CDR3 size: 15 residues. Germline values: CDR1 MNHEY, CDR2 SVGAGI. CDR3 sequence: CASSLAGWNTGELFF. As DNA, the CDR3 is TGTGCCAGCAGCCTAGCGGGATGGAACACCGGGGAGCTGTTTTTT.

This clone was counted a few times. This chain joins TRBV27 and TRBJ2-7, with 9 bases that match TRBD1. CDR3 length equals 17 residues. The trim removed 2 bases at V and 3 bases at J, leaving 11 bases unmatched. Germline V gene lookup returns CDR1 MNHEY and CDR2 SMNVEV (reference sequence). The CDR3 DNA reads as TGTGCCAGCAGTTTAGTCCCTCCCGGGACAGGGTACTACGAGCAGTACTTC. Protein sequence: CASSLVPPGTGYYEQYF.

The genes are TRBV7-2 and TRBJ1-5; D gene uncertain. This CDR3 comprises 14 residues. V lost 3 bases, J lost 0 bases, and 6 bases lay in between. Germline V gene lookup returns CDR1 SGHTA and CDR2 FQGNSA. As DNA, the CDR3 is TGTGCCAGCAGCTTTGACATTAGCAATCAGCCCCAGCATTTT. Protein product: CASSFDISNQPQHF.

The chain links TRBV7-2 to TRBJ1-5; 9 bases fit TRBD1. The CDR3 covers 15 residues. J gave up 3 bases and V 2 bases, and 2 bases lay outside the gene matches. Germline loops: CDR1 SGHTA, CDR2 FQGNSA. The CDR3 coding sequence is TGTGCCAGCAGCTTATGGACAGGGGCCAATCAGCCCCAGCATTTT. It encodes CASSLWTGANQPQHF.